This TCR beta chain was captured in a study of shared clonotypes between healthy human individuals. Naive CD8 cells comprised CD45RO-negative, CCR7-positively selected cells, excluding terminally differentiated effector memory CD45RA+ cells. Genomic DNA belonging to each subset was distributed in equal measure over several immunoSEQ plates. Sorted subsets were amplified in replicate PCRs using 200 ng DNA, roughly 30,000 T cell genomes. TCRdb's table, derived via immunoSEQ multiplex PCR, lists solely in-frame clones and lacks some. This sample has hundreds of thousands of clones, with approximately 96% found just once. Only one count was recorded for this clone. Its antigen is unidentified. Study-level points and caveats: Enrolling few donors narrowed the genetic and exposure-history diversity that was represented.

The sequenced sample consisted of naive CD8+ T cells sorted from blood. The sequence was collected from a woman in her twenties or thirties in good health.

CDR3 sequence (DNA): TGTGCCAGCGAGATTAGCTCCTACGAGCAGTACTTC. Its protein product is CASEISSYEQYF. This chain links TRBV6-1 with TRBJ2-7; D is unclear. The CDR3 has 12 residues. Germline assignment: CDR1 MNHNS and CDR2 SASEGT. V lost 8 bases, J lost 0 bases, and 8 bases lay in between.